Listed below are T cell receptor beta chains from one sample, sequenced in a study of T cell responses to AZD1222 COVID-19 vaccine. The protocol was immunoSEQ multiplex PCR, while the TCRdb copy is restricted to in-frame clones and leaves out a portion. The sample has around 150,000 clones, less than 95% seen once. This specimen was peripheral blood, taken on day 0 of AZD1222 vaccination. Receptors originate from an adult in good health. CDR3s leave out the opening cysteine and the closing phenylalanine or tryptophan. The order of the fields is J gene, V gene, D gene, CDR3 protein. A D gene is named only where the DNA matches it firmly.

J gene: TRBJ2-3
V gene: TRBV5-6
D gene: -
CDR3 protein: ASEPRGHPITDIPDTQY

J gene: TRBJ1-6
V gene: TRBV4-3
D gene: -
CDR3 protein: ASSLTPGLARDSPLH

J gene: TRBJ2-6
V gene: TRBV5-1
D gene: -
CDR3 protein: ASSLLGAGANVLT

J gene: TRBJ1-4
V gene: TRBV10-3
D gene: -
CDR3 protein: AIRGGTNEKLF

J gene: TRBJ2-3
V gene: TRBV11-3
D gene: -
CDR3 protein: ASSSPTDTQY

J gene: TRBJ1-1
V gene: TRBV6-6
D gene: TRBD1
CDR3 protein: ASRSQAGQGTEAF

J gene: TRBJ2-3
V gene: TRBV7-6
D gene: -
CDR3 protein: ASSSNRGTMTDTQY

J gene: TRBJ2-3
V gene: TRBV29-1
D gene: -
CDR3 protein: SVAGTPAGAPTDTQY

J gene: TRBJ1-4
V gene: TRBV28
D gene: -
CDR3 protein: ASSLVGREKLF

J gene: TRBJ1-5
V gene: TRBV6-1
D gene: -
CDR3 protein: ASSEVSGNQPQH

J gene: TRBJ2-2
V gene: TRBV11-3
D gene: -
CDR3 protein: ASSLGLATNTGELF

J gene: TRBJ2-5
V gene: TRBV5-4
D gene: -
CDR3 protein: ASSLLELQETQY

J gene: TRBJ2-1
V gene: TRBV7-6
D gene: TRBD2
CDR3 protein: ASSSGLAGYEQF

J gene: TRBJ2-4
V gene: TRBV3-1/TRBV3-2
D gene: -
CDR3 protein: ASSHERRTARTHQY

J gene: TRBJ1-5
V gene: TRBV19
D gene: TRBD1
CDR3 protein: ASMPGQRRQPQH